This T cell receptor (beta chain) was sequenced for a study of regulatory dendritic cells for organ transplantation. Study results and limitations: Between individuals, the alloreactive memory CD8+ T cell pool differed considerably.

Profiled with immunoSEQ multiplex PCR; TCRdb holds only in-frame clones, not every one. The profile shows approximately 35,000 clones, approximately 88% of them singletons. In the case of this clone: Its antigen is as yet unknown.

The sequence derives from a human donor in good health. The sample comprised naive CD4+ T cells from blood. Subset described: CD45RA+ naive T cells.

For the CDR3, the DNA is TGTGCCAGCAGCTTACCGGGGACTAGCACAGATACGCAGTATTTT. Its protein product is CASSLPGTSTDTQYF. The V gene is TRBV11-2, the J gene TRBJ2-3, with D perhaps TRBD2 (6 bases). The CDR3 spans 15 residues. From germline, CDR1 is SGHAT and CDR2 FQNNGV. V was clipped by 2 bases and J by 0 bases, with 9 bases between them.